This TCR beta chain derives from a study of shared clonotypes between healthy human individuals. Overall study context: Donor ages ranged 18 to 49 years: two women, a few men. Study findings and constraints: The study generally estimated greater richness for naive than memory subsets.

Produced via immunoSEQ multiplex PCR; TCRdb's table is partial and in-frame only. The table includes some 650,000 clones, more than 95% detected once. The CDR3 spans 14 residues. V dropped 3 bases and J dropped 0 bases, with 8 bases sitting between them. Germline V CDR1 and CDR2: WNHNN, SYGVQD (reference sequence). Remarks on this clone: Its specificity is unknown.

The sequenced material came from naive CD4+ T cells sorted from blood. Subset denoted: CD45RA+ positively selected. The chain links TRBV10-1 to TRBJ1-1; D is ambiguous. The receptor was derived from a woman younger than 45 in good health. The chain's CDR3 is CASSERLLNTEAFF. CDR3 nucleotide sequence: TGCGCCAGCAGTGAACGTCTATTGAACACTGAAGCTTTCTTT.